This record concerns one T cell receptor beta chain sequence. Its antigen is unknown. Each participant with HIV received care in the United States. The immunoSEQ assay was v3.0, run at survey level. Assay: immunoSEQ multiplex PCR; the TCRdb copy retains only in-frame clones and omits some. The table includes roughly 44,000 clones, about 95% detected once. The CDR3 loop spans 17 amino acids. Per germline, CDR1 SGHRS and CDR2 YFSETQ. With 4 bases clipped from V and 5 bases from J, the junction kept 11 bases outside the gene matches. The record originates from a study of long-term antiretroviral therapy in people with HIV. Study-level results: The blood, collected between the mid-2000s and the late 2010s, was possibly taken under older ART regimens. Regardless of time point, clones expanded before ART dominated the repertoire. HIV repertoires spanned narrower CDR3 length ranges than controls.

Source: unsorted PBMCs, taken 3.7 years after starting antiretroviral therapy. This chain connects TRBV5-1 to TRBJ1-4; 10 bases agree with TRBD1. The TCR originated in a woman between 45 and 65 years old with HIV. CDR3 sequence reads: CASSLGTGALENEKLFF. The CDR3 DNA is TGCGCCAGCAGCCTCGGGACAGGGGCCCTTGAAAATGAAAAACTGTTTTTT.